The 26 T cell receptor beta chains listed next were all sequenced from one sample in a study of naive and memory T cell subsets (dated by TCRdb to about 2017). Library preparation used 5' RACE. This sample was sequenced with an Illumina MiSeq. Four rounds of PCR, run with the SP2 primer together with nested alpha and beta constant region primers, were used to amplify the ligated cDNA. TCRdb took the public reads, trimmed them with fastp at Q25, ran MiXCR for clone calling and kept in-frame beta chains. Every entry covers one CDR3 protein and lists the most common genes and DNA from its rows. A total of roughly 60,000 distinct CDR3 sequences appear in this sample, 6% to 8.5% of them only once. The biggest ten clones account for about 19% of the sample. A robust, sensitive protocol for the amplification, sequencing and analysis of TCRs was described in the study, in which 3' ligation of a UMI-containing oligonucleotide to TCR cDNA was used.

These receptors originate from a female donor in good health.

This sequence joins TRBV5-1 and TRBJ2-7, with TRBD1 as a possible D gene (6 bases). The length of the CDR3 is 14 residues. The V gene's germline CDR1 is SGHRS and CDR2 YFSETQ. The ends were cut back, 5 bases at V and 5 bases at J, with 17 bases in the middle. The CDR3 DNA reads TGCGCCAGCAGTCAACACAGGGTTACCGACGAGCAGTACTTC. Residues: CASSQHRVTDEQYF.

The chain uses TRBV19 and TRBJ1-5; the D gene is possibly TRBD1 (5 bases). This CDR3 contains 15 residues. From germline, CDR1 is LNHDA and CDR2 SQIVND (reference sequence). Trimming cost V 4 bases and J 6 bases, with 16 bases left between them. CDR3 in amino acids: CASSNLQGGFQPQHF. In DNA form, the CDR3 reads TGTGCCAGTAGTAATCTCCAGGGCGGCTTTCAGCCCCAGCATTTT.

The V gene is TRBV7-2, the J gene TRBJ2-5, with a possible D match to TRBD2 (6 bases). The CDR3 covers 15 residues. Between the trimmed V and J ends, which lost 5 bases and 1 base, there was a span of 14 bases. Germline assignment: CDR1 SGHTA and CDR2 FQGNSA. The CDR3 DNA follows: TGTGCCAGCAGCCGTCTGACTAGAACCCAAGAGACCCAGTACTTC. Translated: CASSRLTRTQETQYF.

This chain joins TRBV6-6 and TRBJ2-5, with D maybe TRBD1 (6 bases). This CDR3 spans 13 amino acids. Germline-derived CDR1 and CDR2 are MNHNY and SVGAGI (reference sequence). The CDR3 DNA is TGTGCAGTCAGGGGACAACGCCAAGAGACCCAGTACTTC. This translates into CAVRGQRQETQYF.

This clonotype has a handful of counts. J is TRBJ1-1 and V is TRBV12-3 or TRBV12-4; no reliable D call. This CDR3 has 12 amino acids. V was shortened by 5 bases and J by 3 bases, with 7 bases between the two germline ends. The CDR3, as DNA: TGTGCCAGCAGTAGCCAGTACACTGAAGCTTTCTTT. This sequence encodes CASSSQYTEAFF.

This clonotype turned up a few times. The chain links TRBV2 to TRBJ2-1; 8 positions agree with TRBD2. The germline gives CDR1 SNHLY, CDR2 FYNNEI. The J segment lost 3 bases and the V segment lost 6 bases, leaving 7 bases of the junction unmatched. The CDR3 sequence is 15 residues long. CDR3 in amino acids: CASRRAGDIYNEQFF. The DNA of the CDR3 is TGTGCCAGCAGGCGAGCGGGAGACATCTACAATGAGCAGTTCTTC.

The chain joins TRBV6-5 to TRBJ2-2, with TRBD1 matching over 7 bases. The V gene's germline CDR1 is MNHEY and CDR2 SVGAGI. The CDR3 is made up of 17 amino acids. The V gene end was trimmed by 0 bases and the J gene end by 1 base; junction bases not matched to a gene: 5. The CDR3 DNA reads as TGTGCCAGCAGTTACTCGACTGGGACAGTGAACACCGGGGAGCTGTTTTTT. The encoded protein is CASSYSTGTVNTGELFF.

The J gene is TRBJ2-3, the V gene TRBV4-2, with TRBD2 matching over 11 bases. The CDR3 covers 19 residues. Germline-derived CDR1 and CDR2 are LGHNA and YNFKEQ. The ends lost 4 bases at V and 2 bases at J; junction bases unmatched: 14. CDR3 in amino acids: CASSPRGRGLAGNTDTQYF. The DNA for the CDR3 is TGTGCCAGCAGCCCCCGGGGGAGAGGACTAGCGGGTAACACAGATACGCAGTATTTT.

The chain joins TRBV28 to TRBJ1-1, with D possibly TRBD1 on 5 matching bases. V lost 2 bases to trimming and J lost 8 bases, with 15 bases between them. The CDR3 sequence is 14 residues long. Germline V gene data show CDR1 as MDHEN and CDR2 as SYDVKM. CDR3 sequence (DNA): TGTGCCAGCAGTTTAAGGCAGGGATGGTCCGAAGCTTTCTTT. Translation: CASSLRQGWSEAFF.

A few counts support this clonotype. This chain joins TRBV6-5 and TRBJ2-5; D unclear. Trimming shortened V by 2 bases and J by 4 bases, and 8 bases separated the two germline ends. The CDR3 runs 13 residues. Germline V gives CDR1 MNHEY, CDR2 SVGAGI. CDR3 nucleotides: TGTGCCAGCAGTTACACGGTGCGAGAGACCCAGTACTTC. Its protein is CASSYTVRETQYF.

Many counts were recorded for this clonotype. V is TRBV7-9 and J is TRBJ2-1; 8 bases are shared with TRBD2. Germline V gene lookup returns CDR1 SEHNR and CDR2 FQNEAQ (reference sequence). J was trimmed by 7 bases and V by 1 base; bases with no gene match: 6. This CDR3 contains 15 residues. The CDR3 region is CASSLGVERGNEQFF. CDR3 DNA: TGTGCCAGCAGCTTAGGGGTTGAGCGGGGGAATGAGCAGTTCTTC.

The chain recombines TRBV20-1 with TRBJ2-7; perhaps TRBD1 as D (7 bases). The CDR3 is made up of 15 amino acids. Germline-derived CDR1 and CDR2 are DFQATT and SNEGSKA (reference sequence). Trimming took off 0 bases at V and 4 bases at J, with 16 bases between the two ends. CDR3 coding DNA: TGCAGTGCTAGAGACCGGAGGGGGCGCGGGTACGAGCAGTACTTC. This gives the protein CSARDRRGRGYEQYF.

A few counts support this clonotype. The chain combines TRBV5-1 with TRBJ2-3; 9 nucleotides align to TRBD1. There are 14 residues in the CDR3. Germline lookup yields CDR1 SGHRS and CDR2 YFSETQ. Unmatched junction bases numbered 7, after V lost 7 bases and J lost 4 bases. CDR3 coding DNA: TGCGCCAGCGCCCGGGACAGGGAGGCAGATACGCAGTATTTT. It is translated as CASARDREADTQYF.

The CDR3 coding sequence is TGCGCCAGCAGCCCTTCAGTAAATGAGCAGTTCTTC. This encodes CASSPSVNEQFF. The chain employs TRBV5-1 and TRBJ2-1; no clear D. Germline values: CDR1 SGHRS, CDR2 YFSETQ. This CDR3 is 12 amino acids long. V shed 4 bases and J shed 7 bases, with 9 bases lying between them.

This clonotype has only a few counts. V usage is TRBV11-2 and J usage is TRBJ2-6; a weak D match, TRBD2 (6 bases). V lost 5 bases and J 0 bases, leaving 26 bases between the germline ends. The CDR3 contains 21 residues. Germline CDR1 reads SGHAT; CDR2 reads FQNNGV. CDR3 region: CASSPNNIGTDFSSGANVLTF. In DNA, the CDR3 is TGTGCCAGCAGCCCTAATAACATTGGGACTGACTTCAGCTCTGGGGCCAACGTCCTGACTTTC.

This clonotype was seen more than once but under ten times. The V call is TRBV12-3 or TRBV12-4, the J call TRBJ2-7; 12 nucleotides match TRBD2. The CDR3 is made up of 13 amino acids. J lost 4 bases, V lost 9 bases, and 4 bases had no gene match. The CDR3 bases are TGTGCCAGTAGGACTAGCGGGGAATACGAGCAGTACTTC. It yields the protein CASRTSGEYEQYF.

The sample holds a few counts of this clonotype. The V gene is TRBV11-2, the J gene TRBJ1-1; tentative D call: TRBD1 (5 bases). Germline CDR1 SGHAT, CDR2 FQNNGV. The CDR3 is 15 amino acids. Trimming removed 5 bases at V and 1 base at J, with 14 bases between. The CDR3 bases are TGTGCCAGCAGCCCAACGGGAGGGGCGAACACTGAAGCTTTCTTT. This codes for CASSPTGGANTEAFF. The full variable domain, with the rest looked up from reference TRBV11-2 and TRBJ1-1, is EAGVAQSPRYKIIEKRQSVAFWCNPISGHATLYWYQQILGQGPKLLIQFQNNGVVDDSQLPKDRFSAERLKGVDSTLKIQPAKLEDSAVYLCASSPTGGANTEAFFGQGTRLTVV.

A remark on this clonotype: Its ends do not fully match the called genes, so a read error is possible. The chain carries TRBV29-1 and TRBJ2-1, with D uncertain. Germline values: CDR1 SQVTM, CDR2 ANQGSEA. The CDR3 totals 10 residues. CDR3 DNA sequence: TGCAGCGTTACATTAAATGAGCAGTCCTTC. This sequence encodes CSVTLNEQSF.

This clonotype was counted a few times. The rearrangement uses TRBV12-3 or TRBV12-4 and TRBJ2-3; D gene uncertain. The CDR3 totals 12 residues. Deletions cut 3 bases from V and 4 bases from J, with 5 bases between. Here the CDR3 DNA reads TGTGCCAGCAGTTTTAGGGCAGATACGCAGTATTTT. Translating gives CASSFRADTQYF.

In its sample, this clonotype ranks as medium-sized. J is TRBJ2-2 and V is TRBV20-1, with 7 bases fitting TRBD2. Per germline, CDR1 DFQATT and CDR2 SNEGSKA (reference sequence). The ends lost 0 bases at V and 5 bases at J; junction bases unmatched: 9. The CDR3 runs 16 residues. CDR3 DNA sequence: TGCAGTGCTAGAGATCCCCGGGCGGGGGATACCGGGGAGCTGTTTTTT. Its translation: CSARDPRAGDTGELFF.

This clonotype was counted between two and nine times. The gene calls are TRBV7-9 and TRBJ1-2, with D unresolved. Trimming stripped 1 base from V and 8 bases from J, with 5 bases between. The CDR3 sequence is 11 residues long. CDR1 and CDR2 from the germline V gene are SEHNR and FQNEAQ (reference sequence). CDR3 coding DNA: TGTGCCAGCAGCTTAGACGTGGGCTACACCTTC. It is translated as CASSLDVGYTF.

The gene calls are TRBV5-5 and TRBJ2-3; 12 bases fit TRBD2. With V trimmed by 0 bases and J by 0 bases, 2 bases remained unmatched. CDR3 length equals 17 residues. Germline-derived CDR1 and CDR2 are SGHKS and YYEKEE (reference sequence). CDR3 region: CASSLVGTSGSTDTQYF. Here the CDR3 DNA reads TGTGCCAGCAGCTTGGTGGGGACTAGCGGGAGCACAGATACGCAGTATTTT.

This clonotype was counted at least ten times. The V call is TRBV9, the J call TRBJ1-5, with D possibly being TRBD1 (6 bases). V was cut by 2 bases and J by 5 bases, with 14 bases left in between. The CDR3 extends over 15 amino acids. Germline V gene sequence: CDR1 SGDLS, CDR2 YYNGEE. The CDR3 here is CASSVGSGADQPQHF. CDR3 DNA: TGTGCCAGCAGCGTTGGTTCGGGGGCCGATCAGCCCCAGCATTTT.

This chain uses TRBV20-1 with TRBJ2-1; weak D call: TRBD2 (6 bases). Germline assignment: CDR1 DFQATT and CDR2 SNEGSKA (reference sequence). This CDR3 contains 17 residues. With 4 bases removed from V and 4 bases from J, the gap between germline ends came to 23 bases. The CDR3: CSAMGSVAGRGYNEQFF. CDR3 nucleotides: TGCAGTGCTATGGGGTCGGTGGCGGGAAGGGGATACAATGAGCAGTTCTTC.

This clonotype has more than one count but fewer than ten. The chain links TRBV2 to TRBJ2-5, with D perhaps matching TRBD2 (6 bases). The CDR3 length is 14 residues. The germline CDR1 and CDR2 sequences are SNHLY and FYNNEI. V was cut by 7 bases and J by 7 bases, with 19 bases left in between. CDR3: CASKDGPAGSTQYF. The CDR3 DNA follows: TGTGCCAGCAAGGACGGCCCTGCGGGATCGACCCAGTACTTC.

Within the sample, this clonotype is medium-sized (0.01 to 0.1%). J is TRBJ2-2 and V is TRBV6-4; 8 bases fit TRBD2. The CDR3 has 15 amino acids. Germline lookup yields CDR1 MRHNA and CDR2 SNTAGT. V lost 5 bases to trimming and J lost 3 bases; unmatched junction nucleotides: 5. CDR3 amino acids: CASSPSGGDTGELFF. The CDR3 DNA is TGTGCCAGCAGTCCCAGCGGGGGAGACACCGGGGAGCTGTTTTTT.